These 8 T cell receptor beta chains were sequenced from one sample in a study of blood T cell repertoires in COVID-19 (TCRdb year 2020). The library was built by means of the immunoSEQ multiplex PCR assay. TCRdb took this table from immuneACCESS and kept in-frame rearrangements with V and J called. Such tables lack part of the clones; where checked against another copy, unresolved V genes explain under half of the gap, and the rest is unexplained. The sample includes more than 80,000 clones, with 60% to 85% observed a single time. Of the sample, 5% to 7.5% falls within the top ten clones. The sequenced sample consisted of peripheral blood. The receptor set was obtained from a man of 80 years or more with COVID-19, enrolled during active disease.

The genes are TRBV5-8 and TRBJ1-1; D not certain. The germline V gene encodes CDR1 SGHTS and CDR2 YDEGEE. This CDR3 region has 14 residues. V lost 4 bases to trimming and J lost 2 bases, with 12 bases between them. CDR3 sequence reads: CASSRWEGNTEAFF. The DNA for the CDR3 is TGTGCCAGCAGCCGGTGGGAGGGTAACACTGAAGCTTTCTTT.

The J gene is TRBJ2-5, the V gene TRBV19, with a tentative D call TRBD1 (5 bases). The V gene lost 6 bases and the J gene lost 0 bases, with 11 bases spanning the gap. This CDR3 has 14 amino acids. The germline V gene encodes CDR1 LNHDA and CDR2 SQIVND (reference sequence). This CDR3 is CASSQDRDQETQYF. CDR3 in DNA: TGTGCCAGTAGCCAAGACAGAGACCAAGAGACCCAGTACTTC. Variable domain in full (rest from reference TRBV19 and TRBJ2-5): DGGITQSPKYLFRKEGQNVTLSCEQNLNHDAMYWYRQDPGQGLRLIYYSQIVNDFQKGDIAEGYSVSREKKESFPLTVTSAQKNPTAFYLCASSQDRDQETQYFGPGTRLLVL.

The genes are TRBV3-1 (or the pseudogene TRBV3-2) and TRBJ2-3; D is undetermined. With 1 base removed from V and 6 bases from J, the gap between germline ends came to 8 bases. The CDR3 has 13 residues. CDR1 is LGHDT, CDR2 YNNKEL, per germline (reference sequence). The CDR3 spells CASSQVQRDTQYF. The CDR3 DNA is TGTGCCAGCAGCCAAGTCCAACGGGATACGCAGTATTTT.

This chain links TRBV18 with TRBJ1-2; D is perhaps TRBD1 (5 bases). The CDR3 is 14 amino acids. Deletions cut 3 bases from V and 8 bases from J, with 16 bases between. CDR1 and CDR2 (germline): KGHSH, LQKENI. The CDR3 coding sequence is TGTGCCAGCTCACCGTCAAGACAGTTAGGAGGCTACACCTTC. As protein: CASSPSRQLGGYTF.

The V call is TRBV5-1, the J call TRBJ2-3; 12 bases fit TRBD2. The CDR3 is 18 residues long. V trimming: 4 bases; J trimming: 0 bases; junction bases outside the gene matches: 9. Germline V lookup: CDR1 SGHRS, CDR2 YFSETQ. In DNA form, the CDR3 reads TGCGCCAGCAGCCCTGGACTAGCGGGACCAACTAGCACAGATACGCAGTATTTT. Its translation is CASSPGLAGPTSTDTQYF.

V and J are TRBV7-2 and TRBJ1-4; D unresolved. Germline values: CDR1 SGHTA, CDR2 FQGNSA. The CDR3 is made up of 15 amino acids. The ends were cut back, 5 bases at V and 5 bases at J, with 15 bases in the middle. CDR3 nucleotide sequence: TGTGCCAGCAGCCCCCAGACGGGGTTAAATGAAAAACTGTTTTTT. Translation: CASSPQTGLNEKLFF. The full variable domain, with the rest looked up from reference TRBV7-2 and TRBJ1-4, is GAGVSQSPSNKVTEKGKDVELRCDPISGHTALYWYRQSLGQGLEFLIYFQGNSAPDKSGLPSDRFSAERTGGSVSTLTIQRTQQEDSAVYLCASSPQTGLNEKLFFGSGTQLSVL.

The chain links TRBV11-3 to TRBJ2-1, with D perhaps TRBD1 (6 bases). Germline lookup yields CDR1 SGHNT and CDR2 YENEEA. The CDR3 sequence is 13 residues long. Trimming stripped 5 bases from V and 5 bases from J, with 10 bases between. CDR3 bases: TGTGCCAGCAGCCGGACAGTAGACAATGAGCAGTTCTTC. Protein: CASSRTVDNEQFF.

V usage is TRBV27 and J usage is TRBJ2-7, with 10 nucleotides matching TRBD1. CDR3 length equals 14 residues. V dropped 6 bases and J dropped 0; count of bases not matched to a gene: 2. From germline, CDR1 is MNHEY and CDR2 SMNVEV (reference sequence). CDR3 region: CASRRTGGSYEQYF. In DNA, the CDR3 is TGTGCCAGCAGACGGACAGGGGGCTCCTACGAGCAGTACTTC.